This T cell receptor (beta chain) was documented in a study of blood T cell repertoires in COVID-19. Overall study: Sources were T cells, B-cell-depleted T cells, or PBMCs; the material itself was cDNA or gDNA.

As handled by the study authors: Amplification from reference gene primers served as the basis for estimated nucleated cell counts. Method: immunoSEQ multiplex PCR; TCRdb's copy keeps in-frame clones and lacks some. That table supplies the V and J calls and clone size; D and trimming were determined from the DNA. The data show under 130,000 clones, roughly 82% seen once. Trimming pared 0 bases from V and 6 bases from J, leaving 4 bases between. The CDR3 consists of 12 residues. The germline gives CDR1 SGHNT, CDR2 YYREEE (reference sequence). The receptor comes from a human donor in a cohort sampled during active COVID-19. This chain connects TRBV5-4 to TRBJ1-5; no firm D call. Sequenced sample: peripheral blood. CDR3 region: CASSLDGQPQHF. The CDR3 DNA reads TGTGCCAGCAGCTTGGACGGTCAGCCCCAGCATTTT.